One T cell receptor beta chain is described in this entry. This sample is drawn from a study of blood T cell repertoires in COVID-19. About the study: T cells, B-cell-depleted T cells, or PBMCs supplied cDNA or gDNA.

As originally analysed: By means of reference gene primer amplification, nucleated cell counts were estimated. Clones were sequenced by immunoSEQ multiplex PCR, and TCRdb holds only the in-frame ones, with some missing. The D gene and trimming were derived from the DNA, and the V and J assignments and clone size from that table. The sample has roughly 300,000 clones, about 83% seen once. The CDR3 has 13 amino acids. With 8 bases clipped from V and 7 bases from J, the junction kept 8 bases outside the gene matches. The germline V gene has CDR1 SQVTM and CDR2 ANQGSEA. The origin of this receptor is a woman in her forties or fifties with acute or convalescent COVID-19. The sequenced sample consisted of peripheral blood. The chain combines TRBV29-1 with TRBJ1-4; the match to TRBD1 covers 9 bases. CDR3 DNA: TGCAGCACTCGGACAGGGGATGGTGAAAAACTGTTTTTT. Its translation: CSTRTGDGEKLFF.